The 5 T cell receptor beta chains reported below all come from one sample, sequenced in a study of control samples from healthy donors and cancer patients. Assay used: immunoSEQ multiplex PCR; TCRdb lists only in-frame clones, some missing. The repertoire holds about 160,000 clones, with over 90% as singletons. The specimen sequenced was blood. Receptors originate from a woman in her twenties or thirties in good health.

This clone has only a few counts. The rearrangement links TRBV7-9 to TRBJ2-1; D unclear. Between the trimmed V and J ends, which lost 5 bases and 1 base, there was a span of 12 bases. CDR3 size: 15 residues. Germline V gives CDR1 SEHNR, CDR2 FQNEAQ (reference sequence). CDR3 nucleotides: TGTGCCAGCAGCCCGACGTCTAGTTCCTACAATGAGCAGTTCTTC. Amino acids: CASSPTSSSYNEQFF.

The chain links TRBV28 to TRBJ2-3; tentatively, D is TRBD2 (5 bases). V lost 2 bases, J lost 3 bases, and 12 bases lay in between. Germline V gene sequence: CDR1 MDHEN, CDR2 SYDVKM. The CDR3 consists of 15 residues. CDR3 residues: CASSLRQPGTDTQYF. The DNA for the CDR3 is TGTGCCAGCAGTTTAAGGCAGCCGGGAACAGATACGCAGTATTTT.

The chain combines TRBV3-1 (or the pseudogene TRBV3-2) with TRBJ1-2; D may be TRBD1 (6 bases). Trimming took off 0 bases at V and 5 bases at J, with 13 bases between the two ends. CDR3 size: 15 residues. Germline CDR1 reads LGHDT; CDR2 reads YNNKEL (reference sequence). The CDR3 here is CASSQDGGSSYGYTF. The CDR3 DNA is TGTGCCAGCAGCCAAGACGGGGGCAGCTCTTATGGCTACACCTTC.

The chain couples TRBV5-1 to TRBJ2-5, with D possibly TRBD1 on 5 matching bases. Germline V gene data show CDR1 as SGHRS and CDR2 as YFSETQ. The CDR3 contains 14 residues. The V gene lost 0 bases and the J gene lost 4 bases, with 10 bases spanning the gap. The CDR3 spells CASSLAGRPETQYF. The CDR3 coding sequence is TGCGCCAGCAGCTTGGCAGGGCGCCCAGAGACCCAGTACTTC.

The chain uses TRBV28 and TRBJ1-5, with TRBD1 identical over 10 bases. The CDR3 runs 15 residues. Germline V CDR1 and CDR2: MDHEN, SYDVKM. The V and J ends lost 6 bases and 4 bases, in that order; junction bases with no gene match: 6. The CDR3 bases are TGTGCCAGCAGCGACCGACAGGGGGCAAATCAGCCCCAGCATTTT. Translated, it gives CASSDRQGANQPQHF.